This T cell receptor (beta chain) was observed in a study of CD8+ T cells in alopecia areata. Study-level information: Tofacitinib treatment spanned 6 to 18 months, with 6 months off drug afterward.

Broader study findings: More clonal than normal scalp was lesional scalp, particularly alopecia totalis/universalis.

This clone was detected only a few times. Its antigen is still unknown. From germline, CDR1 is SQVTM and CDR2 ANQGSEA. The CDR3 length is 13 residues. The ends were cut back, 0 bases at V and 8 bases at J, with 10 bases in the middle. The treatment denotes: oral pan-JAK inhibitor, 5-10 mg twice daily. Sequencing used cDNA as its template, made by extracting RNA and reverse transcribing it. The protocol was immunoSEQ multiplex PCR, while the TCRdb copy is restricted to in-frame clones and leaves out a portion. The table lists around 300,000 clones, 60% of them singletons. The source is a human donor with alopecia areata. V gene TRBV29-1 combines with J gene TRBJ1-4; D ambiguous. Here the sequenced sample was CD4+ T cells sorted from blood, taken around week 53, from a patient treated with tofacitinib. The CDR3 DNA sequence: TGCAGCGTTGAAGAGAATCTGGGCGAAAAACTGTTTTTT. It codes for CSVEENLGEKLFF.